The 5 T cell receptor beta chains presented below share a single source sample, sequenced in a study of control samples from healthy donors and cancer patients. Here immunoSEQ multiplex PCR was the method, and the copy in TCRdb shows in-frame clones only, minus some. The table includes around 28,000 clones, roughly 91% detected once. The sample taken for sequencing was PBMCs. The receptors stem from a man in his fifties or sixties with lung cancer.

This chain connects TRBV28 to TRBJ1-1; 10 bases map to TRBD1. V was pared by 6 bases and J by 1 base, with 5 bases of the junction left unmatched. The CDR3 extends over 15 amino acids. Germline V gene sequence: CDR1 MDHEN, CDR2 SYDVKM. CDR3: CASRPRTGGNTEAFF. The CDR3 DNA reads as TGTGCCAGCAGACCACGGACAGGGGGGAACACTGAAGCTTTCTTT.

The J gene is TRBJ2-7, the V gene TRBV11-2; TRBD1 agrees at 8 bases. CDR1 is SGHAT, CDR2 FQNNGV, per germline. After removal of 8 bases from V and 4 bases from J, the junction contained 10 bases not matched to a gene. The CDR3 sequence is 14 residues long. For the CDR3, the DNA is TGTGCCAGCGGACCCCCGGACAGGGTTTACGAGCAGTACTTC. It encodes CASGPPDRVYEQYF.

The rearrangement links TRBV7-2 to TRBJ1-1; D perhaps matches TRBD1 (5 bases). V was trimmed by 11 bases and J by 0 bases, leaving 13 bases between them. The CDR3 totals 13 residues. Germline V lookup: CDR1 SGHTA, CDR2 FQGNSA. CDR3 sequence: CASSGGMNTEAFF. CDR3 nucleotide sequence: TGTGCCTCTTCCGGGGGGATGAACACTGAAGCTTTCTTT.

The rearrangement joins TRBV25-1 to TRBJ1-6; a weak D match, TRBD1 (5 bases). CDR3 size: 14 residues. Per the germline V gene, CDR1 is MGHDK and CDR2 is SYGVNS. The V gene lost 3 bases and the J gene lost 5 bases, with 8 bases spanning the gap. This chain's CDR3 is CASSEGQNNSPLHF. In DNA form, the CDR3 reads TGTGCCAGCAGTGAGGGGCAGAATAATTCACCCCTCCACTTT.

The chain is built from TRBV2 and TRBJ2-7, with no clear D. The length of the CDR3 is 11 residues. The germline V gene encodes CDR1 SNHLY and CDR2 FYNNEI. V was cut by 2 bases and J by 10 bases, with 9 bases left in between. The CDR3 sequence is CASSERADQYF. DNA for the CDR3: TGTGCCAGCAGTGAACGGGCAGACCAGTACTTC.